This T cell receptor (beta chain) is from a study of T cells in Graves' hyperthyroidism and ophthalmopathy (dated 2019 in TCRdb). Turning to the overall study: Peripheral blood samples were taken at the time of initial diagnosis, prior to any treatment. TCR V-J signatures able to tell the groups apart were searched for in a discovery cohort of 100 or so patients, of whom 43 had Graves' ophthalmopathy and 55 to 65 had stable Graves' hyperthyroidism. Prospective prediction of ophthalmopathy was tested in an independent validation cohort consisting of some 18 hyperthyroidism patients and around 17 patients who later progressed to ophthalmopathy. The 75 to 100 discovery patients were randomly divided into training and test sets at a 7:3 ratio. The study also compared thyroid tissue and blood T-cell repertoires from a handful of Graves' hyperthyroidism patients. Following sampling, methimazole starting at 30 mg daily was given to hyperthyroidism patients, and high-dose intravenous methylprednisolone was given to ophthalmopathy patients. The paper reports TCR Vbeta CDR3 sequencing of about 140 peripheral blood samples: approximately 43 ophthalmopathy, around 80 hyperthyroidism and approximately 17 progressor patients.

The germline V gene provides CDR1 SGHAT and CDR2 FQNNGV. The CDR3 goes from the cysteine to the phenylalanine over 15 residues. Only CDR3 DNA is held: 45 bases, read in frame from base 1. V loses 5 bases, J loses 5 bases, and the germline ends lie 16 bases apart. Amplification of TCR beta CDR3 regions was carried out from RNA transcripts. For the first round of RT-PCR on the TCR CDR3, the HTBI primer set was used together with the Qiagen OneStep RT-PCR kit. Libraries were constructed in a second round of multiplex PCR, after which size selection and purification were performed. Libraries were sequenced paired-end with 100 bp reads on an Illumina HiSeq2000. The source study handled its data this way. SOAPnuke was used to process the raw data, with reads discarded if the reads contained adapters or uncalled bases, had a mean Phred below 15, or lacked an exact constant-primer or identifier match. COPE v1.2.5 was used to merge high-quality paired reads, and clonotypes were defined as unique nucleotide sequences. MiTCR v1.1 was used to align the clonotypes against IMGT TRBV, TRBD and TRBJ reference segments. Analysis was restricted to V-J combinations with a frequency above 0.0001, which covered about 99% of repertoires. The TCS score was defined as the ratio of F50 (clonal expansion) to E x V (chaos), calculated using BLOSUM62-based TCRdist between CDR3 peptides within each V-J. Welch's t-statistics and random forest reduced roughly 530 V-J features to around 14, which were used in a naive Bayes classifier (R e1071). The public reads were reanalyzed by TCRdb: fastp trimming at Q25, MiXCR alignment, in-frame beta chains only. Each CDR3 protein appears once, grouped with its most common genes and DNA. TCRdb, rather than the study authors, made the V and J calls. The sample table holds 500,000 to 650,000 distinct CDR3 sequences, of which roughly 18% were seen once. 17% of the sample goes to the ten largest clones.

Moderately to severely active disease, a Clinical Activity Score of at least 3, a NOSPECS grade of at least 4, and a duration under 3 months were present in ophthalmopathy patients. The study excluded patients with uncontrolled infections, other autoimmune diseases, pregnancy or lactation. Diagnoses were based on clinical symptoms, serum thyroxine and TRAb, thyroid ultrasound and orbital computed tomography. PBMCs were isolated from about 10 ml of fresh peripheral blood by Ficoll-Paque density gradient centrifugation. Trizol reagent was used to extract total RNA, and RNA quality was then checked on an Agilent 2100 Bioanalyzer. Points the paper makes about the study in general: In validation, progression to ophthalmopathy was predicted by the model with around 70% sensitivity and 72% to 85% specificity, a median of around 6.5 months before onset. A model built on a 13 V-J signature distinguished ophthalmopathy from stable hyperthyroidism, reaching 85% to 90% sensitivity and around 81% specificity in cross-validation and 80%/75% in testing. Most expanded thyroid clonotypes (frequency above 0.001) were also found in blood, which suggests that blood repertoires may mirror thyroid immune responses. Sample size was not statistically predetermined, and blinding of investigators to group allocation was not performed.

In its sample, this clonotype was seen many times. Its recognized antigen is unknown. Per-base qualities were not stored, and no clone one base away is much larger. This sequence uses TRBV11-2 and TRBJ2-1, with a tentative D gene TRBD2 over 6 matching bases. The clonotype originates from a woman aged 18 to 35 with Graves' ophthalmopathy. Material: blood. The sequence in DNA is TGTGCCAGCAGCCTACCCGGGACTCTAGACAATGAGCAGTTCTTC. Translated, it reads CASSLPGTLDNEQFF.